This T cell receptor beta chain was identified in a study of OX40 agonist ivuxolimab in advanced cancers. On this clone: The antigen is unknown.

The protocol was immunoSEQ multiplex PCR, while the TCRdb copy is restricted to in-frame clones and leaves out a portion. The sample carries roughly 38,000 clones, 74% recorded once. The germline V gene encodes CDR1 SGHRS and CDR2 YFSETQ. The V end lost 2 bases, the J end lost 5 bases, and 8 bases lay between the germline ends. The CDR3 is 13 residues long. Study findings and constraints: Low clonal expansion, among the lowest seen, marked partial responders at 0.1-3.0 mg/kg.

The sequence came from an adult with an advanced solid tumor such as melanoma, head and neck, liver or kidney cancer. The starting material was CD4+ or CD8+ T cells sorted from blood, obtained in a trial of the OX40 agonist ivuxolimab. The chain employs TRBV5-1 and TRBJ2-1; tentative D call: TRBD1 (6 bases). CDR3 DNA sequence: TGCGCCAGCAGCTTTGACAGGAACAATGAGCAGTTCTTC. Its protein product is CASSFDRNNEQFF.